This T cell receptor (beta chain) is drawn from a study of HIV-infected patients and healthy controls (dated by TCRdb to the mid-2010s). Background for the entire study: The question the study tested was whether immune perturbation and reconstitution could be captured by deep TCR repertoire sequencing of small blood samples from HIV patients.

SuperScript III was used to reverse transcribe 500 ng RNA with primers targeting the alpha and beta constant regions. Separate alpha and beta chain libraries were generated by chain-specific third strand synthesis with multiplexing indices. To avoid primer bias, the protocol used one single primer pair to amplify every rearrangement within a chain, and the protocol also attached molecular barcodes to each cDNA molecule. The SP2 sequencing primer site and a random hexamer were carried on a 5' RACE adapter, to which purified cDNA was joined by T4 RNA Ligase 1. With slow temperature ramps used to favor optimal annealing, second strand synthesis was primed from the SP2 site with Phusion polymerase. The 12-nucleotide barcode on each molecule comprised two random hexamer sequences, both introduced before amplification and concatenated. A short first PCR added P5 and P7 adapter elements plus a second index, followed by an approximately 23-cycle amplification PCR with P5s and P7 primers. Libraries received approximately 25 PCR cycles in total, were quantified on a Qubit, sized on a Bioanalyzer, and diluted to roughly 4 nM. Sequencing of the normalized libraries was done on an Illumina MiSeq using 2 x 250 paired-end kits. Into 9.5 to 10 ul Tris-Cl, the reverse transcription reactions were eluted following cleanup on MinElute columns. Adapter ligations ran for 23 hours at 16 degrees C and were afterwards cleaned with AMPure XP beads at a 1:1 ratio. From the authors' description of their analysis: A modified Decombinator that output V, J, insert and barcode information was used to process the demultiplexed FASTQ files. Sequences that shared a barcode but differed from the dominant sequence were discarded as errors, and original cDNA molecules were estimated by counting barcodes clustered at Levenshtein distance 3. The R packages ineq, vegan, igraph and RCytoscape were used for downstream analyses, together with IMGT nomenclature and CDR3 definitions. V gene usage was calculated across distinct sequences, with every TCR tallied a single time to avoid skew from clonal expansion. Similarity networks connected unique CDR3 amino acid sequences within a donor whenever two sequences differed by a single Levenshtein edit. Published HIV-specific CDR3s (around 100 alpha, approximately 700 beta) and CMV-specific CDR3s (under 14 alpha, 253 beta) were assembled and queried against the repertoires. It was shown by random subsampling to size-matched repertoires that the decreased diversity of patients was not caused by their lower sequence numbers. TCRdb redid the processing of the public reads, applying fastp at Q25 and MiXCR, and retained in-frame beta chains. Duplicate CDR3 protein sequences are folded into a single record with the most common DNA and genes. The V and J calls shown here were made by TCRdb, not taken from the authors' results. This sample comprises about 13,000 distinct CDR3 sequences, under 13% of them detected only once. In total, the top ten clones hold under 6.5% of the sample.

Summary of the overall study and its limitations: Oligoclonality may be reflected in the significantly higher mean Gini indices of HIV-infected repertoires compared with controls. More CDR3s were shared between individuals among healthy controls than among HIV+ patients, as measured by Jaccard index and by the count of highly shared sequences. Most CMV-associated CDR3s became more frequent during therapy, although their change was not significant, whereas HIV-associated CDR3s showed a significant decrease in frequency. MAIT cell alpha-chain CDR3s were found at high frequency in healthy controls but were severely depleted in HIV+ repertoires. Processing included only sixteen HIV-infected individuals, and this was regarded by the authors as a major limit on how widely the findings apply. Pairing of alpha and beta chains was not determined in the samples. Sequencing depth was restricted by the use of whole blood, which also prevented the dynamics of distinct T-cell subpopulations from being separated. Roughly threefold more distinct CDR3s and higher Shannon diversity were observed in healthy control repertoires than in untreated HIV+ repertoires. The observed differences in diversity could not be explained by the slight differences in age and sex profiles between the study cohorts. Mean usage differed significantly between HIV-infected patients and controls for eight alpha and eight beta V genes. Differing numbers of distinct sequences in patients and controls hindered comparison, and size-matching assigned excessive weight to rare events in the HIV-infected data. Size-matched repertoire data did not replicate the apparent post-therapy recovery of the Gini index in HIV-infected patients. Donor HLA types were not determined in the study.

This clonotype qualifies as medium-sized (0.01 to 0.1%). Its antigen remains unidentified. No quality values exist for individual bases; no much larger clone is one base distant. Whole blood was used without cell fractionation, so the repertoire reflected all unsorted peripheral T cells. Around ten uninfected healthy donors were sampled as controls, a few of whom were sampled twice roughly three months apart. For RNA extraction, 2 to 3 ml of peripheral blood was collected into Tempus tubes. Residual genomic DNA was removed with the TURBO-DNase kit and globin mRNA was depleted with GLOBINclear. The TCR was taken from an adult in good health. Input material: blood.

The DNA reads as follows: TGTGCCAGCAGCTTACGAGACAGGGAAAAGTGGGGCTACACCTTC. Its product reads: CASSLRDREKWGYTF. The rearrangement joined TRBV13 to TRBJ1-2; TRBD1 fits 7 bases in the junction. V has 2 bases trimmed and J has 8 bases trimmed; junction bases matching no gene number 11. CDR1 and CDR2 are read off the germline V gene (reference sequence) as PRHDT and FYEKMQ. The CDR3, cysteine through phenylalanine, is 15 amino acids long. Solely the CDR3 DNA is kept, with 45 bases framed from the first base. With all but the CDR3 taken from the reference TRBV13 and TRBJ1-2 genes, the full variable domain is: AAGVIQSPRHLIKEKRETATLKCYPIPRHDTVYWYQQGPGQDPQFLISFYEKMQSDKGSIPDRFSAQQFSDYHSELNMSSLELGDSALYFCASSLRDREKWGYTFGSGTRLTVV.